This T cell receptor beta chain was found in a study of blood T cell repertoires in COVID-19. The germline V gene encodes CDR1 SGHRS and CDR2 YFSETQ. The CDR3 length is 15 residues. The V end lost 4 bases, the J end lost 1 base, and 11 bases lay between the germline ends. Original methodology: Amplified reference gene primers provided the basis for estimating nucleated cell counts. Clones were sequenced by immunoSEQ multiplex PCR, and TCRdb holds only the in-frame ones, with some missing. D and trimming come from the DNA, and the V and J calls and clone size come from that table. The data show 200,000 to 300,000 clones, 65% to 90% seen once.

Sequenced: peripheral blood. This sequence joins TRBV5-1 and TRBJ2-2; maybe TRBD1 (6 bases). The clonotype comes from a man aged 25 to 40 with active or convalescent COVID-19. CDR3 sequence (DNA): TGCGCCAGCAGCCCCGGACAGAGGAACACCGGGGAGCTGTTTTTT. The encoded protein is CASSPGQRNTGELFF. Looking up the rest from reference TRBV5-1 and TRBJ2-2 gives the full variable domain: KAGVTQTPRYLIKTRGQQVTLSCSPISGHRSVSWYQQTPGQGLQFLFEYFSETQRNKGNFPGRFSGRQFSNSRSEMNVSTLELGDSALYLCASSPGQRNTGELFFGEGSRLTVL.